The sequence of this T cell receptor beta chain was determined in a study of blood T cell repertoires in COVID-19. In the study overall: Collection of acute and convalescent COVID-19 samples took place in the United States, Italy and Spain. PBMCs, B-cell-depleted T cells, or T cells were the source of the cDNA or gDNA that made up the material.

Authors' data handling: Estimation of nucleated cell counts was performed using reference gene primer amplification. The table came from immunoSEQ multiplex PCR; TCRdb's copy has only in-frame clones and leaves some out. Clonal size and the V and J genes are those of that table, whereas D and trimming came from the DNA. The sample has more than 90,000 clones, 70% to 90% seen once; the top ten hold approximately 8%. The TCR sequence derives from a man aged 65 to 85 who had recovered from COVID-19. Sample: peripheral blood.

CDR3 in amino acids: CATSDLGSERGAVGDTQYF. CDR3 nucleotides: TGTGCCACCAGTGATTTGGGTTCGGAGCGGGGGGCCGTTGGAGATACGCAGTATTTT. The chain couples TRBV24-1 to TRBJ2-3; TRBD2 matches 9 bases. Trimming at V came to 0 bases and at J to 5 bases, leaving 14 bases not matched to a gene. CDR3 length: 19 amino acids. Germline CDR1 and CDR2: KGHDR and SFDVKD.